This T cell receptor (beta chain) was documented in a study of type 1 regulatory T cells. Germline V lookup: CDR1 DFQATT, CDR2 SNEGSKA (reference sequence). V lost 1 base, J lost 3 bases, and 7 bases lay in between. The CDR3 spans 13 residues. TCRdb used MiXCR to reprocess the reads, holding one entry per CDR3 protein. Found here are around 62,000 distinct CDR3 sequences, around 68% of them singletons; the top ten hold 7.6%. Concerning this clonotype: The antigen is unknown.

J is TRBJ1-5 and V is TRBV20-1, with D possibly being TRBD1 (5 bases). This sequence originates from a human donor in good health. Sequences were obtained from cultured T cells, either the whole culture or a sorted T cell fraction (not recorded which). The sample's subset: Tr1-enriched cell product generated in vitro against host alloantigens. The CDR3 here is CSARAGFNQPQHF. CDR3 nucleotides: TGCAGTGCTAGAGCAGGGTTCAATCAGCCCCAGCATTTT.